This T cell receptor beta chain was observed in a study of CD8 T cells in Susac syndrome. RNA, at about 0.5 to 1 ug, was reverse transcribed with random hexamers. An immunoSEQ multiplex PCR generated amplified TCR beta CDR3 products spanning 54 Vbeta and 13 Jbeta. One entry per CDR3 protein, called by TCRdb with MiXCR from the immunoSEQ multiplex PCR reads. The sample shows more than 95,000 distinct CDR3 sequences, about 95% of them seen only once. The study, taken as a whole, reports: The study's TCR sequencing and HLA analysis covered a relatively small number of individuals, and the study acknowledged this.

Sequencing of TCR beta was carried out in blood CD8+ and CD4+ T cells. Of note for this clonotype: Its antigen is as yet unknown.

The germline V gene encodes CDR1 SGHRS and CDR2 YFSETQ. Trimming left V 0 bases short and J 2 bases short, with 10 bases between. There are 15 residues in the CDR3. Sample: CD4+ T cells from PBMCs. This sequence was found in a human donor in good health. This chain uses TRBV5-1 with TRBJ2-3, with D uncertain. The CDR3 region has the DNA TGCGCCAGCAGCTTGGTGGCCAGATACACAGATACGCAGTATTTT. Translation: CASSLVARYTDTQYF. Filled out from reference TRBV5-1 and TRBJ2-3, the complete variable domain reads KAGVTQTPRYLIKTRGQQVTLSCSPISGHRSVSWYQQTPGQGLQFLFEYFSETQRNKGNFPGRFSGRQFSNSRSEMNVSTLELGDSALYLCASSLVARYTDTQYFGPGTRLTVL.